These 5 T cell receptor beta chains originate from one sample sequenced in a study of shared clonotypes between healthy human individuals. Method: immunoSEQ multiplex PCR; TCRdb's copy keeps in-frame clones and lacks some. The data contain roughly 2,500,000 clones, 93% of them seen just once; the ten biggest clones take up around 0.37%. The sample consisted of naive CD4+ T cells from PBMCs. The subset here: CD45RA+ positively selected. The receptors were gathered from a man younger than 35 in good health. Some clones in this sample may be carry-over from other donors' samples.

The chain couples TRBV11-2 to TRBJ2-1, with 12 bases fitting TRBD2. From germline, CDR1 is SGHAT and CDR2 FQNNGV. The CDR3 has 15 residues. After removal of 4 bases from V and 7 bases from J, the junction contained 5 bases not matched to a gene. CDR3: CASSSRLAGANEQFF. The CDR3 DNA is TGTGCCAGCAGCTCAAGACTAGCGGGAGCTAATGAGCAGTTCTTC.

The gene calls are TRBV19 and TRBJ2-5; 8 bases are shared with TRBD1. J lost 5 bases, V lost 4 bases, and 6 bases had no gene match. Germline V CDR1 and CDR2: LNHDA, SQIVND (reference sequence). This CDR3 has 14 amino acids. CDR3 sequence reads: CASSTSRGPETQYF. DNA of the CDR3: TGTGCCAGTAGTACTAGCAGGGGGCCGGAGACCCAGTACTTC.

This rearrangement joins TRBV4-1 to TRBJ1-6, with 10 bases matching TRBD1. The CDR3 has 18 residues. V was clipped by 5 bases and J by 5 bases; unmatched bases: 12. Germline assignment: CDR1 MGHRA and CDR2 YSYEKL. CDR3: CASSTGDRGRLDNSPLHF. The CDR3 region has the DNA TGCGCCAGCAGCACTGGAGACAGGGGGCGTTTGGATAATTCACCCCTCCACTTT.

This chain joins TRBV2 and TRBJ2-7, with D possibly matching TRBD1 (7 bases). The length of the CDR3 is 13 residues. V shed 6 bases and J shed 6 bases, with 15 bases lying between them. Looked up from germline, CDR1 is SNHLY and CDR2 is FYNNEI. CDR3 coding DNA: TGTGCCAGCAGGGTCCGGCAGGGGGGCGAGCAGTACTTC. It yields the protein CASRVRQGGEQYF.

The chain is built from TRBV28 and TRBJ1-5; D is ambiguous. CDR3 length: 15 residues. Per germline, CDR1 MDHEN and CDR2 SYDVKM. Trimming removed 0 bases from V and 0 bases from J, with 6 bases in between. CDR3 protein: CASSLWAPSNQPQHF. The CDR3 coding sequence is TGTGCCAGCAGTTTATGGGCCCCTAGCAATCAGCCCCAGCATTTT. The whole variable domain, remainder taken from reference TRBV28 and TRBJ1-5, is DVKVTQSSRYLVKRTGEKVFLECVQDMDHENMFWYRQDPGLGLRLIYFSYDVKMKEKGDIPEGYSVSREKKERFSLILESASTNQTSMYLCASSLWAPSNQPQHFGDGTRLSIL.